The 9 T cell receptor beta chains below were found in one sample sequenced in a study of a mutant IDH1 vaccine in newly diagnosed glioma. Generated by immunoSEQ multiplex PCR, the TCRdb table keeps only in-frame clones and is missing some. The data hold roughly 50,000 clones, with more than 60% observed a single time. The antigens for these receptors are not known. The time point was: week 35, safety follow-up. Each vaccine dose was 300 ug of mutant IDH1 20-mer peptide, with topical imiquimod. The source was PBMCs, collected from a glioma patient whose treatment included an IDH1 peptide vaccine. The receptors here all came from a man aged 35 to 55 with glioma.

This clone was seen once. This chain connects TRBV4-1 to TRBJ1-1, with no clear D. The germline gives CDR1 MGHRA, CDR2 YSYEKL. The CDR3 length is 17 residues. V was pared by 3 bases and J by 2 bases, with 19 bases between. CDR3 region: CASSHLVRTNRNTEAFF. As DNA, the CDR3 is TGCGCCAGCAGCCATCTGGTCCGGACTAACCGTAACACTGAAGCTTTCTTT.

The rearrangement links TRBV2 to TRBJ2-2; D might be TRBD2 (6 bases). This CDR3 region has 14 residues. Germline CDR1 is SNHLY and CDR2 is FYNNEI. V lost 5 bases and J lost 0, with 7 bases in between. The CDR3 sequence: CASSRDSNTGELFF. CDR3 DNA sequence: TGTGCCAGCAGTCGGGACTCGAACACCGGGGAGCTGTTTTTT.

V usage is TRBV19 and J usage is TRBJ1-2; tentatively, D is TRBD1 (5 bases). Germline assignment: CDR1 LNHDA and CDR2 SQIVND (reference sequence). CDR3 length: 16 residues. The germline V and J ends were trimmed by 4 bases and 3 bases, with 18 bases remaining between them. In DNA form, the CDR3 reads TGTGCCAGTAGTAAGCGGGACGGACTCCTAGACTATGGCTACACCTTC. It specifies CASSKRDGLLDYGYTF.

The chain is built from TRBV5-1 and TRBJ1-1; TRBD1 aligns across 10 bases. There are 17 residues in the CDR3. The germline V gene has CDR1 SGHRS and CDR2 YFSETQ. V was clipped by 0 bases and J by 4 bases; unmatched bases: 9. The chain's CDR3 is CASSLGYLGQGSTEAFF. In nucleotides, the CDR3 is TGCGCCAGCAGCTTGGGCTATTTGGGACAGGGGTCCACTGAAGCTTTCTTT.

This clone has a handful of counts. The V gene is TRBV19, the J gene TRBJ1-5; the D is unclear. Per the germline V gene, CDR1 is LNHDA and CDR2 is SQIVND (reference sequence). CDR3 length: 16 residues. V was shortened by 2 bases and J by 1 base, with 12 bases between the two germline ends. The DNA of the CDR3 is TGTGCCAGTAGTATACGTGGGAAAGACAGCAATCAGCCCCAGCATTTT. It codes for CASSIRGKDSNQPQHF. The variable domain in full, completed from reference TRBV19 and TRBJ1-5, reads DGGITQSPKYLFRKEGQNVTLSCEQNLNHDAMYWYRQDPGQGLRLIYYSQIVNDFQKGDIAEGYSVSREKKESFPLTVTSAQKNPTAFYLCASSIRGKDSNQPQHFGDGTRLSIL.

The genes are TRBV19 and TRBJ1-2, with 12 bases matching TRBD1. CDR1 LNHDA and CDR2 SQIVND come from the germline V gene (reference sequence). The CDR3 is 17 residues long. J gave up 4 bases and V 5 bases, and 11 bases lay outside the gene matches. CDR3 loop: CASSDPGQGARGYGYTF. The CDR3 coding sequence is TGTGCCAGTAGTGACCCGGGACAGGGGGCGCGCGGCTATGGCTACACCTTC.

This rearrangement joins TRBV15 to TRBJ2-3, with 10 nucleotides matching TRBD1. Per germline, CDR1 LNHNV and CDR2 YYDKDF (reference sequence). The CDR3 runs to 14 residues. The V segment lost 5 bases and the J segment 5 bases; nucleotides outside the gene matches: 4. The CDR3 sequence is CATSPGQGIDTQYF. The CDR3 DNA is TGTGCCACCAGCCCGGGACAGGGGATAGATACGCAGTATTTT.

The chain carries TRBV6-5 and TRBJ2-5, with 11 bases identical to TRBD1. Germline V CDR1 and CDR2: MNHEY, SVGAGI. V lost 7 bases and J lost 2; bases outside the gene matches: 6. The CDR3 contains 15 residues. The CDR3 sequence: CASKTRDRGQETQYF. The CDR3 DNA follows: TGTGCCAGCAAAACCCGGGACAGGGGGCAAGAGACCCAGTACTTC.

This chain uses TRBV4-2 with TRBJ1-6; TRBD1 is a possible D gene (6 bases). V lost 4 bases and J lost 3, with 25 bases in between. CDR3 length: 20 amino acids. From germline, CDR1 is LGHNA and CDR2 YNFKEQ. The CDR3, as DNA: TGTGCCAGCAGCCCCCCGTTTGTGGGGGGCGAAAATCTCTATAATTCACCCCTCCACTTT. It codes for CASSPPFVGGENLYNSPLHF.